This entry describes one T cell receptor beta chain. What this receptor recognizes is not known. No base-level quality is on record; no much larger clone is a single base apart. This sample stems from a study of blood T cell repertoires in COVID-19 (dated by TCRdb to about 2020). Broadly, across the study: Collaborator samples came from the United States, Italy and Spain and covered acute and convalescent phases of COVID-19. The dataset comprised deeply sampled blood TCRbeta repertoires from subjects exposed to, actively infected with, or recovered from COVID-19. Sample metadata almost always included a de-identified subject ID, COVID-19 status, age in years and sex. The material from the prospective study consisted of cDNA or gDNA derived from T cells, B-cell-depleted T cells, or PBMCs. Samples were obtained from the ongoing ImmuneRACE study (first 160 participants) and from 950 to 1,500 subjects provided by 6 global collaborators. Where available, HLA class I and class II types were taken from metadata supplied by the sample provider and were not determined by assay-based typing. The repertoires were released in a freely available public database intended as a resource for research on the immune response to SARS-CoV-2.

TCRbeta CDR3 regions were amplified from genomic DNA by means of the immunoSEQ Assay, a bias-controlled multiplex PCR. Processing in the source paper ran as follows. Nucleated cell counts per sample were estimated from amplification of reference gene primers within the assay. Sequence reads were collapsed and filtered to measure the absolute abundance of every unique TCRbeta CDR3 rearrangement. For each sample, productive Simpson clonality was calculated as the square root of Simpson's diversity index over productive rearrangements. The table was pulled from immuneACCESS by TCRdb, which kept in-frame rearrangements only. Such tables lose some clones; where checked, under half of the loss comes from unresolved V genes, and the rest has no known cause. V and J calls and clone size come straight from that table; D and trimming were deduced from the DNA. The sample has roughly 16,000 clones on record, more than 75% of them singletons. The ten biggest clones cover about 15% of the sample.

What the work shows at the level of the full study, not this receptor alone: How much clinical and demographic metadata was included differed by source and by participant, and the metadata was provided uncurated.

From its cysteine to its phenylalanine, the CDR3 spans 14 amino acids. The DNA shown is the 42-base CDR3, in frame from base 1. From a lookup of the germline V gene, CDR1 and CDR2 are KGHSH and LQKENI. The junction carries 9 bases between V and J, which are trimmed by 3 bases and 1 base respectively. The collaborating institutions used their own protocols to collect whole blood in K2EDTA tubes. For TCRbeta analysis, collaborators shipped samples as frozen whole blood, isolated PBMCs, or DNA extracted from either of those sample types. Source material: peripheral blood. This receptor was obtained from a human donor with active COVID-19. The donor label of this sample is uncertain. The rearranged segments are TRBV18 and TRBJ2-5, with a tentative D gene TRBD2 over 6 matching bases. The DNA sequence is TGTGCCAGCTCACCGGGACTTGCCCAAGAGACCCAGTACTTC. This is translated as CASSPGLAQETQYF. Reference TRBV18 and TRBJ2-5 genes cover what lies past the CDR3, so the full variable domain is NAGVMQNPRHLVRRRGQEARLRCSPMKGHSHVYWYRQLPEEGLKFMVYLQKENIIDESGMPKERFSAEFPKEGPSILRIQQVVRGDSAAYFCASSPGLAQETQYFGPGTRLLVL.